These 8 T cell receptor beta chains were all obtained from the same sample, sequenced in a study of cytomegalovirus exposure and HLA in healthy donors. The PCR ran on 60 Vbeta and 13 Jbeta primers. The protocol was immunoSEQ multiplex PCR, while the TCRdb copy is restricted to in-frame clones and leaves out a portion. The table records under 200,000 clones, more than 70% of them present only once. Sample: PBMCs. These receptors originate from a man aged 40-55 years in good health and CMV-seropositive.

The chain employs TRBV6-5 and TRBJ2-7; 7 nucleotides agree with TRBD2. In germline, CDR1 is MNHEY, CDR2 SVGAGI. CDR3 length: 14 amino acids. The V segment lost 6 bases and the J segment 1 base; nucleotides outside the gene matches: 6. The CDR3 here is CASSQGLGSYEQYF. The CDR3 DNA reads TGTGCCAGCAGCCAAGGACTAGGTTCCTACGAGCAGTACTTC.

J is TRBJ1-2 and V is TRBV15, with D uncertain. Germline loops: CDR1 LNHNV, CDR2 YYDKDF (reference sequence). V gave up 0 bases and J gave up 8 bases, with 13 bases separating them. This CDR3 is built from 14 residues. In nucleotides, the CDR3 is TGTGCCACCAGCAGAGATCTGCCAGAACAAGGCTACACCTTC. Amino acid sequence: CATSRDLPEQGYTF.

CDR3 sequence reads: CAWSYGGMDFNQPQHF. The CDR3 nucleotides are TGTGCCTGGAGTTACGGAGGAATGGACTTCAATCAGCCCCAGCATTTT. The rearrangement joins TRBV30 to TRBJ1-5; no clear D. In germline, CDR1 is GTSNPN, CDR2 SVGIG (reference sequence). V shed 2 bases and J shed 3 bases, with 17 bases lying between them. This CDR3 has 16 amino acids.

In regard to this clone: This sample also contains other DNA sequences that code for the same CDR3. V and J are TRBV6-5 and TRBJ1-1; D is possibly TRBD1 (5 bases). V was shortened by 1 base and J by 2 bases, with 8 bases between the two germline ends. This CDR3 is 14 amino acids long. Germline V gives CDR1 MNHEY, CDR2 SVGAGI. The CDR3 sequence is CASSYLGGNTEAFF. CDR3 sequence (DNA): TGTGCCAGCAGTTACTTGGGGGGAAACACTGAAGCTTTCTTT.

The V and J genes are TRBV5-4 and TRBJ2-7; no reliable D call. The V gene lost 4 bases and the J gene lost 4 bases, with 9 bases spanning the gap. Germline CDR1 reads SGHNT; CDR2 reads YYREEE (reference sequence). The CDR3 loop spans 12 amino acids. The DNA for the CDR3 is TGTGCCAGCAGCCTCCGGTCTTACGAGCAGTACTTC. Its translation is CASSLRSYEQYF.

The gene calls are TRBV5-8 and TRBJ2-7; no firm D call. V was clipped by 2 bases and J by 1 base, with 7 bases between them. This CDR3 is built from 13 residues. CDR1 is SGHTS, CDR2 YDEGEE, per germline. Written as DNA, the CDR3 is TGTGCCAGCAGCTTTGAGGATTCCTACGAGCAGTACTTC. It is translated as CASSFEDSYEQYF.

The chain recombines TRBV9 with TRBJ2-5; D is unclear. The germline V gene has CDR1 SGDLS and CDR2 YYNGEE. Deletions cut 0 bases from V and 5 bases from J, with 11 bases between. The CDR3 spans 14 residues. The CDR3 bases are TGTGCCAGCAGCGTAGATTGGGCTCTGGAGACCCAGTACTTC. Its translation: CASSVDWALETQYF.

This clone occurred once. CDR3 sequence (DNA): TGTGCCAGCTCACCACCGGGAGGAACCTACGAGCAGTACTTC. This translates into CASSPPGGTYEQYF. The chain couples TRBV18 to TRBJ2-7, with D perhaps matching TRBD2 (6 bases). The CDR3 runs 14 residues. V was pared by 0 bases and J by 2 bases, with 8 bases between. The germline V gene encodes CDR1 KGHSH and CDR2 LQKENI.